Following are 20 T cell receptor beta chains from one sample sequenced in a study of a mutant IDH1 vaccine in newly diagnosed glioma. Only in-frame clones appear in the TCRdb table, and some are missing; sequencing was by immunoSEQ multiplex PCR. In the table there are 55,000 or so clones, roughly nine tenths of which are singletons. Time point meaning: week 11, during vaccination. Every vaccine dose comprised 300 ug of mutant IDH1 20-mer peptide plus topical imiquimod. Antigens for these TCRs are unknown. This specimen consisted of PBMCs, obtained from a glioma patient whose treatment included an IDH1 peptide vaccine. The receptor set was obtained from a man aged 45-65 years with glioma.

The gene calls are TRBV27 and TRBJ2-5; D remains ambiguous. The V end was cut by 5 bases, the J end by 9 bases, with 13 bases between. Looked up from germline, CDR1 is MNHEY and CDR2 is SMNVEV (reference sequence). CDR3 length equals 12 residues. Written as DNA, the CDR3 is TGTGCCAGCAGTCCCTCATCGGGTTCCCAGTACTTC. Encoded protein: CASSPSSGSQYF.

The genes are TRBV10-2 and TRBJ2-7; 9 bases map to TRBD1. This CDR3 region has 16 residues. V lost 3 bases and J lost 0; bases outside the gene matches: 6. Germline V CDR1 and CDR2: WSHSY, SAAADI. CDR3: CASSDPGQGSSYEQYF. The DNA for the CDR3 is TGCGCCAGCAGTGATCCGGGACAGGGCAGCTCCTACGAGCAGTACTTC.

The V call is TRBV28, the J call TRBJ1-2; 8 bases fit TRBD1. CDR1 is MDHEN, CDR2 SYDVKM, per germline. The V gene end was trimmed by 5 bases and the J gene end by 3 bases; junction bases not matched to a gene: 11. The CDR3 loop spans 16 amino acids. CDR3 in DNA: TGTGCCAGCAGTACCCTCCGGACAGGGATTCACTATGGCTACACCTTC. This sequence encodes CASSTLRTGIHYGYTF.

The V gene is TRBV27, the J gene TRBJ1-6, with D perhaps matching TRBD1 (6 bases). CDR1 MNHEY and CDR2 SMNVEV come from the germline V gene (reference sequence). This CDR3 spans 15 amino acids. V lost 2 bases and J 7 bases, leaving 12 bases between the germline ends. The CDR3 DNA follows: TGTGCCAGCAGTTTAGAGTGGGGGCGGAATTCACCCCTCCACTTT. Its protein is CASSLEWGRNSPLHF.

The genes are TRBV5-4 and TRBJ2-5; D is unclear. The germline V and J ends were trimmed by 1 base and 7 bases, with 14 bases remaining between them. Looked up from germline, CDR1 is SGHNT and CDR2 is YYREEE (reference sequence). The CDR3 totals 14 residues. CDR3 amino acids: CASSLQPAGTTQYF. The CDR3 nucleotides are TGTGCCAGCAGCTTGCAGCCCGCTGGTACGACCCAGTACTTC.

Written as DNA, the CDR3 is TGTGCCAGTAGACCCACTAGCGGCGCCTCCTACGAGCAGTACTTC. Translating it yields CASRPTSGASYEQYF. This sequence joins TRBV19 and TRBJ2-7; 8 bases fit TRBD2. J gave up 0 bases and V 6 bases, and 7 bases lay outside the gene matches. The germline gives CDR1 LNHDA, CDR2 SQIVND (reference sequence). CDR3 size: 15 residues.

V is TRBV7-3 and J is TRBJ2-3; TRBD2 matches 7 bases. V shed 1 base, J shed 6 bases, and the junction held 7 bases outside the gene matches. This CDR3 has 15 residues. Germline V gene sequence: CDR1 SGHTA, CDR2 FQGTGA. In nucleotides, the CDR3 is TGTGCCAGCAGCTTAAACCTAGCGGCCGATGATACGCAGTATTTT. Translating gives CASSLNLAADDTQYF.

The chain combines TRBV4-1 with TRBJ2-3; perhaps D is TRBD1 or TRBD2 (5 bases each). The CDR3 extends over 15 amino acids. Per germline, CDR1 MGHRA and CDR2 YSYEKL. V dropped 0 bases and J dropped 2 bases, with 9 bases sitting between them. The CDR3 nucleotides are TGCGCCAGCAGCCAAGATTTAGGGACCACAGATACGCAGTATTTT. Protein product: CASSQDLGTTDTQYF.

V is TRBV18 and J is TRBJ2-3, with D perhaps assigned TRBD1 or TRBD2 (5 bases each). CDR1 and CDR2 (germline): KGHSH, LQKENI. The CDR3 spans 16 residues. The germline V and J ends were trimmed by 6 bases and 4 bases, with 20 bases remaining between them. The DNA of the CDR3 is TGTGCCAGCTCGGCCGGGACCCGGCGGCGAGCAGATACGCAGTATTTT. Translating it yields CASSAGTRRRADTQYF.

The chain employs TRBV18 and TRBJ2-1; D is uncertain. Trimming left V 3 bases short and J 4 bases short, with 10 bases between. The length of the CDR3 is 14 residues. The V gene's germline CDR1 is KGHSH and CDR2 LQKENI. CDR3 region: CASSPSAGYNEQFF. CDR3 DNA: TGTGCCAGCTCACCCTCGGCCGGGTACAATGAGCAGTTCTTC.

The genes are TRBV28 and TRBJ2-5; 7 nucleotides line up with TRBD1. V lost 3 bases to trimming and J lost 3 bases; unmatched junction nucleotides: 7. CDR3 length: 15 residues. Germline V lookup: CDR1 MDHEN, CDR2 SYDVKM. CDR3 sequence: CASSFQGVSKETQYF. CDR3 in DNA: TGTGCCAGCAGTTTCCAGGGGGTATCGAAAGAGACCCAGTACTTC.

This clone was detected once. This rearrangement joins TRBV6-5 to TRBJ1-3; no clear D gene. Germline loops: CDR1 MNHEY, CDR2 SVGAGI. This CDR3 spans 14 amino acids. Trimming pared 5 bases from V and 0 bases from J, leaving 8 bases between. CDR3: CASSQTDSGNTIYF. The CDR3 DNA sequence: TGTGCCAGCAGTCAAACAGACTCTGGAAACACCATATATTTT.

The chain carries TRBV28 and TRBJ1-4; no firm D call. Germline V gene lookup returns CDR1 MDHEN and CDR2 SYDVKM. V lost 4 bases to trimming and J lost 2 bases, with 5 bases between them. This CDR3 is 13 amino acids long. CDR3 amino acids: CASSYDTNEKLFF. CDR3 nucleotide sequence: TGTGCCAGCAGTTACGATACTAATGAAAAACTGTTTTTT.

CDR3 DNA sequence: TGTGCCTGGTGGGCCAGGGATCCTGGCTATGGCTACACCTTC. The encoded protein is CAWWARDPGYGYTF. The rearrangement joins TRBV30 to TRBJ1-2, with D perhaps TRBD1 (5 bases). CDR1 GTSNPN and CDR2 SVGIG come from the germline V gene (reference sequence). This CDR3 has 14 residues. Trimming left V 5 bases short and J 4 bases short, with 17 bases between. Full variable domain (missing parts from reference TRBV30 and TRBJ1-2): SQTIHQWPATLVQPVGSPLSLECTVEGTSNPNLYWYRQAAGRGLQLLFYSVGIGQISSEVPQNLSASRPQDRQFILSSKKLLLSDSGFYLCAWWARDPGYGYTFGSGTRLTVV.

The chain joins TRBV7-2 to TRBJ1-2, with D possibly being TRBD1 (5 bases). CDR1 SGHTA and CDR2 FQGNSA come from the germline V gene. The CDR3 totals 13 residues. Trimming stripped 7 bases from V and 1 base from J, with 10 bases between. The CDR3 spells CASTPQGNYGYTF. For the CDR3, the DNA is TGTGCCAGCACCCCCCAGGGTAACTATGGCTACACCTTC.

The chain combines TRBV28 with TRBJ1-5, with TRBD1 as a possible D gene (5 bases). Trimming removed 6 bases at V and 7 bases at J, with 13 bases between. CDR1 MDHEN and CDR2 SYDVKM come from the germline V gene. The CDR3 extends over 13 amino acids. CDR3 protein: CASRRGGQQPQHF. CDR3 nucleotides: TGTGCCAGCAGGCGGGGGGGTCAACAGCCCCAGCATTTT.

The genes are TRBV6-6 and TRBJ2-2, with D uncertain. CDR3 length: 13 residues. Germline V gives CDR1 MNHNY, CDR2 SVGAGI (reference sequence). V was pared by 3 bases and J by 6 bases, with 8 bases between. The CDR3 bases are TGTGCCAGCAGTTATAGCCGAGCCGGGGAGCTGTTTTTT. Its translation: CASSYSRAGELFF.

This sequence joins TRBV10-1 and TRBJ2-7; 8 positions match TRBD1. In germline, CDR1 is WNHNN, CDR2 SYGVQD (reference sequence). This CDR3 has 13 residues. V gave up 6 bases and J gave up 3 bases; unmatched junction bases: 4. CDR3 in amino acids: CASSGQGSYEQYF. CDR3 nucleotide sequence: TGCGCCAGCAGCGGACAGGGAAGCTACGAGCAGTACTTC.

The chain combines TRBV29-1 with TRBJ2-4; D is ambiguous. V dropped 4 bases and J dropped 9 bases, with 10 bases sitting between them. This CDR3 spans 11 amino acids. Germline assignment: CDR1 SQVTM and CDR2 ANQGSEA. The CDR3 here is CSVGQNGIQYF. In DNA form, the CDR3 reads TGCAGCGTTGGACAAAATGGCATTCAGTACTTC.

CDR3 DNA sequence: TGTGCCAGCAGCGTAGTTACAGCTCCGGCGGAGACCCAGTACTTC. This sequence encodes CASSVVTAPAETQYF. The chain carries TRBV9 and TRBJ2-5; D remains unclear. Germline V CDR1 and CDR2: SGDLS, YYNGEE. This CDR3 has 15 amino acids. Between the trimmed V and J ends, which lost 0 bases and 5 bases, there was a span of 14 bases.